The rows below give T cell receptor beta chains drawn from one sample of a study of T cells in Graves' hyperthyroidism and ophthalmopathy. TCRdb used MiXCR to reprocess the multiplex PCR reads, holding one entry per CDR3 protein. Counted here are hundreds of thousands of distinct CDR3 sequences, nearly 45% occurring once; the ten biggest clones make up less than 9%. Sequences were obtained from peripheral blood or thyroid tissue (not recorded which). The receptors shown here come from an adult man with Graves' disease, either hyperthyroidism or ophthalmopathy (not recorded which). The CDR3 runs from the conserved cysteine through the conserved F or W. D genes are given only for firm matches. Not all rows give a size; the values are once, few, many and, for expanded clones, a class.

v_gene	d_gene	j_gene	abundance	CDR3aa	CDR3nt
TRBV7-9	TRBD1	TRBJ1-1	NA	CASSPRQGKTEAFF	TGTGCCAGCAGCCCCAGACAGGGGAAAACTGAAGCTTTCTTT
TRBV7-9	NA	TRBJ1-1	NA	CASSTGRGEAFF	TGTGCCAGCAGCACAGGGCGCGGTGAAGCTTTCTTT
TRBV7-2	NA	TRBJ2-5	once	CASSRTFAETQYF	TGTGCCAGCAGCAGGACTTTCGCGGAGACCCAGTACTTC
TRBV6-1	TRBD1	TRBJ2-7	few	CASSYLVQGGEQYF	TGTGCCAGCAGTTACCTCGTACAGGGGGGCGAGCAGTACTTC
TRBV7-9	NA	TRBJ2-2	NA	CASSFAGGELFF	TGTGCCAGCAGCTTCGCTGGCGGGGAGCTGTTTTTT
TRBV29-1	NA	TRBJ1-1	few	CSVQAGGAFF	TGCAGCGTTCAAGCGGGAGGAGCTTTCTTT
TRBV7-8	NA	TRBJ1-1	NA	CASSFPQNTEAFF	TGTGCCAGCAGCTTTCCGCAGAACACTGAAGCTTTCTTT
TRBV7-9	NA	TRBJ1-6	once	CASSLGGVGQPLHF	TGTGCCAGCAGCTTAGGAGGGGTTGGTCAGCCCCTCCACTTT
TRBV12-3/TRBV12-4	NA	TRBJ1-1	few	CASRLGNPNTEAFF	TGTGCCAGCAGGCTAGGAAACCCGAACACTGAAGCTTTCTTT
TRBV25-1	TRBD1	TRBJ1-2	NA	CASQGDRDYGYTF	TGTGCCAGCCAAGGGGACAGGGACTATGGCTACACCTTC
TRBV10-3	TRBD1	TRBJ1-5	many	CAIRSDRGSNQPQHF	TGTGCCATCAGATCGGACAGGGGTAGCAATCAGCCCCAGCATTTT
TRBV7-9	TRBD1	TRBJ2-7	NA	CASSGADRDSSYEQYF	TGTGCCAGCAGCGGGGCCGACAGGGACAGCTCCTACGAGCAGTACTTC
TRBV19	NA	TRBJ1-3	NA	CASSLGTGSSGNTIYF	TGTGCCAGTAGTCTCGGGACGGGAAGCTCTGGAAACACCATATATTTT
TRBV19	NA	TRBJ1-4	NA	CASTGQAGRSEKLFF	TGTGCCAGTACCGGCCAGGCGGGGCGTAGTGAAAAACTGTTTTTT
TRBV2	NA	TRBJ2-5	NA	CASLEQETQYF	TGTGCCAGCCTGGAGCAAGAGACCCAGTACTTC
TRBV24-1	TRBD1	TRBJ1-2	NA	CATSDPIGTGYYGYTF	TGTGCCACCAGTGATCCCATAGGGACAGGGTATTATGGCTACACCTTC
TRBV7-9	NA	TRBJ2-7	NA	CASKDTSYEQYF	TGTGCCAGCAAGGACACCTCCTACGAGCAGTACTTC
TRBV2	NA	TRBJ1-1	many	CAIYRVNTEAFF	TGTGCCATCTACAGGGTTAACACTGAAGCTTTCTTT
TRBV29-1	TRBD1	TRBJ2-5	NA	CSVTSTGLETQYF	TGCAGCGTGACCTCGACAGGGCTGGAGACCCAGTACTTC
TRBV10-3	NA	TRBJ2-7	many	CAISPPAVASEQYF	TGTGCCATCAGTCCCCCAGCGGTGGCCTCCGAGCAGTACTTC
TRBV19	TRBD1	TRBJ1-2	few	CASSPPDRPFYGYTF	TGTGCCAGCAGCCCGCCGGACAGGCCGTTCTATGGCTACACCTTC
TRBV7-9	TRBD1	TRBJ2-7	NA	CASSQANRQGSEQYF	TGTGCCAGCAGCCAAGCCAATAGACAGGGCAGCGAGCAGTACTTC
TRBV11-2	TRBD1	TRBJ2-7	NA	CASSLESGTGKSEQYF	TGTGCCAGCAGCTTAGAGAGCGGGACAGGGAAGAGCGAGCAGTACTTC
TRBV24-1	NA	TRBJ2-7	few	CATSDLTGTYEQYF	TGTGCCACCAGTGATTTGACAGGAACCTACGAGCAGTACTTC
TRBV10-3	NA	TRBJ1-2	many	CAITQDTHGYTF	TGTGCCATCACTCAGGATACACATGGCTACACCTTC
TRBV7-2	TRBD1	TRBJ2-5	many	CASSPDGTGFQTQYF	TGTGCCAGCAGCCCGGACGGGACAGGGTTCCAGACCCAGTACTTC
TRBV20-1	TRBD2	TRBJ2-5	NA	CSASSGGRETQYF	TGCAGTGCTAGCAGCGGGGGGAGGGAGACCCAGTACTTC
TRBV7-3	NA	TRBJ1-2	few	CASPGQRGYTF	TGTGCCAGCCCCGGACAGAGAGGCTACACCTTC
TRBV15	NA	TRBJ1-6	many	CATSLRRGMLIDSPLHF	TGTGCCACCAGCCTGAGGCGGGGGATGCTCATCGATTCACCCCTCCACTTT
TRBV15	NA	TRBJ1-2	many	CATSSYRGAGHYGYTF	TGTGCCACCAGCAGCTATAGGGGGGCAGGGCACTATGGCTACACCTTC
TRBV7-9	NA	TRBJ2-7	many	CASWSDFYEQYF	TGTGCCAGCTGGTCAGATTTCTACGAGCAGTACTTC
TRBV7-8	TRBD2	TRBJ2-7	NA	CASSQDWASGGLYEQYF	TGCGCCAGCAGCCAAGATTGGGCTAGCGGGGGGCTCTACGAGCAGTACTTC
TRBV25-1	TRBD1	TRBJ1-1	many	CASTDRVTTEAFF	TGTGCCAGCACCGACAGGGTTACCACTGAAGCTTTCTTT
TRBV7-2	TRBD1	TRBJ1-5	once	CASSWDRQPQHF	TGTGCCAGCAGCTGGGACAGGCAGCCCCAGCATTTT
TRBV6-6	NA	TRBJ1-2	NA	CASSLYGYYGYTF	TGTGCCAGCAGTTTGTATGGATACTATGGCTACACCTTC
TRBV24-1	NA	TRBJ1-2	NA	CATSEPYGSRDYGYTF	TGTGCCACCAGTGAGCCCTATGGCTCAAGGGATTATGGCTACACCTTC
TRBV12-5	NA	TRBJ1-4	NA	CASGFPGPLPGEKLFF	TGTGCTAGTGGTTTCCCCGGGCCCTTACCGGGTGAAAAACTGTTTTTT
TRBV7-6	TRBD2	TRBJ2-7	NA	CASSFGGDHYEQYF	TGTGCCAGCAGCTTCGGGGGGGACCACTACGAGCAGTACTTC